This T cell receptor (beta chain) is from a study of CD8+CD57+ T cells in acquired aplastic anemia. About the research overall: Sorted CD4+ plus CD8+ cells gave DNA averaging roughly 3.5 ug. Researchers reported that healthy donors averaged about 11 million reads for CD4+ cells.

CDR3 and TCR beta VDJ profiling relied on a genomic DNA template. TCRdb passed the reads through MiXCR, listing each CDR3 protein once. The repertoire holds approximately 170,000 distinct CDR3 sequences, with approximately 49% as singletons. J gave up 9 bases and V 1 base, and 5 bases lay outside the gene matches. The CDR3 length is 14 residues. In germline, CDR1 is DFQATT, CDR2 SNEGSKA (reference sequence). Note on this clonotype: Antigen unknown.

Study-wide points: In common between the patients and the controls were twenty-nine CD8+ CDR3 sequences. Between patients and controls, CD8+ Simpson's diversity did not vary significantly.

Material: sorted CD4+, CD8+, or CD8+CD57+ T cells (not recorded which) from PBMCs. V is TRBV20-1 and J is TRBJ1-6; 8 bases align to TRBD1. This receptor was identified in a human donor in good health, serving as a control. DNA for the CDR3: TGCAGTGCTAGAGGCCAGGGGGCACCTTCACCCCTCCACTTT. It specifies CSARGQGAPSPLHF.